What follows are 9 T cell receptor beta chains derived from one specimen sequenced in a study of blood T cell repertoires in COVID-19. Produced via immunoSEQ multiplex PCR; TCRdb's table is partial and in-frame only. The sample lists over 250,000 clones; about 85% were seen once. Source material: peripheral blood. The receptors derive from a human donor in a cohort sampled during active COVID-19.

The chain employs TRBV27 and TRBJ2-7, with a weak D call TRBD1 (6 bases). V shed 5 bases and J shed 3 bases, with 17 bases lying between them. Germline assignment: CDR1 MNHEY and CDR2 SMNVEV (reference sequence). This CDR3 is 15 amino acids long. The CDR3, as DNA: TGTGCCAGCAGTAGACCCGGGACAACGAACTACGAGCAGTACTTC. Its protein is CASSRPGTTNYEQYF.

This clone was counted a few times. The CDR3 DNA sequence: TGTGCCAGCAGTGAATTCGACTACTTTCCGAATGAGCAGTTCTTC. Translated: CASSEFDYFPNEQFF. The chain recombines TRBV25-1 with TRBJ2-1; perhaps TRBD2 as D (5 bases). This CDR3 has 15 amino acids. Germline-derived CDR1 and CDR2 are MGHDK and SYGVNS. The ends were cut back, 1 base at V and 7 bases at J, with 14 bases in the middle.

The chain is built from TRBV9 and TRBJ2-2; possibly TRBD1 for D (5 bases). Germline CDR1 reads SGDLS; CDR2 reads YYNGEE. This CDR3 contains 16 residues. The germline V and J ends were trimmed by 0 bases and 1 base, with 10 bases remaining between them. CDR3 protein: CASSVGQGGNTGELFF. The CDR3 region has the DNA TGTGCCAGCAGCGTAGGCCAGGGTGGGAACACCGGGGAGCTGTTTTTT.

The rearrangement uses TRBV5-8 and TRBJ2-3, with 7 bases lining up with TRBD2. Trimming cost V 4 bases and J 0 bases; bases outside gene matches: 5. The CDR3 runs to 15 residues. Germline assignment: CDR1 SGHTS and CDR2 YDEGEE. DNA of the CDR3: TGTGCCAGCAGCCTCCGGACTAGAAGCACAGATACGCAGTATTTT. Translation: CASSLRTRSTDTQYF.

This chain links TRBV6-5 with TRBJ1-3; maybe TRBD1 (5 bases). The ends were cut back, 8 bases at V and 5 bases at J, with 16 bases in the middle. The germline V gene encodes CDR1 MNHEY and CDR2 SVGAGI. The CDR3 is 14 amino acids. This CDR3 reads CASYDSGTRNTIYF. The CDR3 DNA sequence: TGTGCCAGCTACGACTCAGGGACTCGAAACACCATATATTTT.

The chain joins TRBV19 to TRBJ2-7, with 9 bases that match TRBD2. V was clipped by 3 bases and J by 6 bases; unmatched bases: 6. Germline V gives CDR1 LNHDA, CDR2 SQIVND (reference sequence). The CDR3 loop spans 14 amino acids. CDR3 residues: CASSMLGAGGEQYF. CDR3 bases: TGTGCCAGTAGTATGTTAGGAGCGGGAGGCGAGCAGTACTTC.

This chain uses TRBV6-6 with TRBJ2-5, with a tentative D call TRBD1 (5 bases). With 5 bases removed from V and 2 bases from J, the gap between germline ends came to 18 bases. There are 16 residues in the CDR3. Germline V gene lookup returns CDR1 MNHNY and CDR2 SVGAGI (reference sequence). In nucleotides, the CDR3 is TGTGCCAGCAGTACAGGAGCCGTCGGATTGCAAGAGACCCAGTACTTC. Residues: CASSTGAVGLQETQYF.

The J gene is TRBJ2-3, the V gene TRBV4-1, with D possibly being TRBD2 (5 bases). CDR3 size: 15 residues. V gave up 0 bases and J gave up 8 bases, with 15 bases separating them. Per the germline V gene, CDR1 is MGHRA and CDR2 is YSYEKL. The CDR3 DNA follows: TGCGCCAGCAGCCAAGAGCCAGCGGCCCCCGCTACGCAGTATTTT. Encoded protein: CASSQEPAAPATQYF.

V is TRBV28 and J is TRBJ1-1; no reliable D call. CDR3 size: 13 residues. CDR1 and CDR2 (germline): MDHEN, SYDVKM. V lost 6 bases to trimming and J lost 0 bases, with 8 bases between them. CDR3 coding DNA: TGTGCCAGCAGATCACAGCTGAACACTGAAGCTTTCTTT. Translated, it gives CASRSQLNTEAFF. The complete variable domain, with remaining parts taken from reference TRBV28 and TRBJ1-1, reads DVKVTQSSRYLVKRTGEKVFLECVQDMDHENMFWYRQDPGLGLRLIYFSYDVKMKEKGDIPEGYSVSREKKERFSLILESASTNQTSMYLCASRSQLNTEAFFGQGTRLTVV.